The following is a TCR beta chain sequence with its context. This clone's antigen is unknown. No much larger clone exists at a distance of one base, and base qualities are not known. From its cysteine to its phenylalanine, the CDR3 spans 15 amino acids. The entry retains the CDR3 DNA only, 45 bases that are in frame from base 1. The germline V gene yields SGHVS for CDR1 and FNYEAQ for CDR2. V and J are truncated by 5 bases and 0 bases respectively, leaving an intervening sequence of 11 bases. The data belong to a study of CD8 T cells in Susac syndrome (dated by TCRdb to the late 2010s). General notes on the study: Repertoire sequencing was used to test whether CD8+ T cell activation and differentiation in Susac syndrome was antigen driven. The paper as a whole reports these results and caveats: The number of individuals in the TCR sequencing and HLA analysis was recognized as being relatively small.

Peripheral blood CD8+ and CD4+ T cells from healthy donors, Susac syndrome patients and multiple sclerosis patients were profiled using high-throughput TCR beta sequencing. Treatment-naive patients with stable or active relapsing-remitting disease fulfilling revised McDonald criteria were used as multiple sclerosis controls. Bulk CD8+ and CD4+ T cells were purified by magnetic negative isolation, while CD8+ TEMRA cells were enriched using FACS. Blood was collected in EDTA tubes and processed within 24 hours, with PBMCs isolated through density gradient centrifugation. PBMCs intended for TCR sequencing were cryopreserved in liquid nitrogen and thawed later in a water bath at 37 degrees C. The sorted or isolated CD4+, CD8+ and CD8+ TEMRA cells reached a purity of at least 90%. RNA was extracted using the RNeasy kit, and roughly 0.5 to 1 ug of the RNA was reverse transcribed with random hexamers. The immunoSEQ multiplex PCR assay, which covers 54 Vbeta and 13 Jbeta segments, was used to amplify TCR beta CDR3 regions. PCR amplification bias was corrected using a synthetic template baseline for primer optimization and computational correction. The paper's data handling went like this. Reads were annotated to V, D and J genes according to IMGT and were analyzed with immunoSEQ Analyzer, with only productive sequences retained. Clonality was calculated as one minus the Shannon entropy normalized by log2 of the number of productive unique sequences. For each patient and control, public and private clones were evaluated among the 100 most prevalent clones. Clones were defined as Susac-specific if absent from the healthy and MS cohorts, from approximately 1,100 published viral clones and from other ImmuneACCESS disease sequences. The raw public data were reprocessed by TCRdb itself: fastp quality trimming at Q25, MiXCR clonotype calling, in-frame beta chains only. Rows are combined by CDR3 protein, so each entry shows the most common genes and DNA. The V and J calls shown here were made by TCRdb, not taken from the authors' results. This sample gives a few hundred thousand distinct CDR3 sequences in total; around 93% of them show up just once. The top ten clonotypes cover 0.055% to 0.075% of the sample.

The chain joins TRBV7-6 to TRBJ1-5, and possibly TRBD1, on 6 matching bases. This receptor was obtained from a human donor with multiple sclerosis. What was sequenced was CD4+ T cells from PBMCs. The bases read TGTGCCAGCAGCCGTGAACAGGGTAGCAATCAGCCCCAGCATTTT. The resulting protein is CASSREQGSNQPQHF.